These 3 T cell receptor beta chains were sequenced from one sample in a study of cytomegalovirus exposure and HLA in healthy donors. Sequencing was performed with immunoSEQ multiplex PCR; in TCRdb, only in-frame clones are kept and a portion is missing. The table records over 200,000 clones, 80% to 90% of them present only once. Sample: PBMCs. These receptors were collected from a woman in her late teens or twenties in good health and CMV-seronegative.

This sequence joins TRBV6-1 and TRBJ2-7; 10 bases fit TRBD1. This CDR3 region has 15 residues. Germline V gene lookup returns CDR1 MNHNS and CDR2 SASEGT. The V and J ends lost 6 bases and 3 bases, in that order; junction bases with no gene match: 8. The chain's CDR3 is CASRGDRGQYYEQYF. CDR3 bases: TGTGCCAGCAGGGGAGACAGGGGGCAATACTACGAGCAGTACTTC.

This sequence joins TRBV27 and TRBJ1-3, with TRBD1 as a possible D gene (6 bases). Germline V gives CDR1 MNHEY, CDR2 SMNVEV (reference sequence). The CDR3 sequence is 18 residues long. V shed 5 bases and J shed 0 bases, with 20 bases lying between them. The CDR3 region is CASSRLPGQSSSGNTIYF. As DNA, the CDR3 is TGTGCCAGCAGTCGTCTCCCGGGACAATCGAGCTCTGGAAACACCATATATTTT.

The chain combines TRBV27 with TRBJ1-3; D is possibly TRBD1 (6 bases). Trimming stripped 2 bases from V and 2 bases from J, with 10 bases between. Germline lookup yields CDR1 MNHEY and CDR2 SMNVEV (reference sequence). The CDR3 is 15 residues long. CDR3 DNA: TGTGCCAGCAGTTTACGGGGGGCGGCTGGAAACACCATATATTTT. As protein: CASSLRGAAGNTIYF.